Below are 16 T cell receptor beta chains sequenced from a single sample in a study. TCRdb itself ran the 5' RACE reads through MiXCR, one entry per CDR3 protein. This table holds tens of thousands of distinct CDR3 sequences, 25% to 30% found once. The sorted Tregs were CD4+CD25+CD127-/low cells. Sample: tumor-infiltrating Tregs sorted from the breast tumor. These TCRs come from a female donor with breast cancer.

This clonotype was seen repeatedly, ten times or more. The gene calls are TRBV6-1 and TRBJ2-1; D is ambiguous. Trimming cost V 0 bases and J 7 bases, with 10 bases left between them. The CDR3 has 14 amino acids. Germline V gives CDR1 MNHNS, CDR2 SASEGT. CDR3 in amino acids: CASSEAGLGNEQFF. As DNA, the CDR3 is TGTGCCAGCAGTGAAGCGGGCCTCGGGAATGAGCAGTTCTTC.

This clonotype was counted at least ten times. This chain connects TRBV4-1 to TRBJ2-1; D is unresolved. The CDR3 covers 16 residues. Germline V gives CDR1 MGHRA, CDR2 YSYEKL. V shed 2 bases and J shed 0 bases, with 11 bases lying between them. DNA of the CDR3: TGCGCCAGCAGCCAACAGAACCTGATCTCCTACAATGAGCAGTTCTTC. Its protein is CASSQQNLISYNEQFF.

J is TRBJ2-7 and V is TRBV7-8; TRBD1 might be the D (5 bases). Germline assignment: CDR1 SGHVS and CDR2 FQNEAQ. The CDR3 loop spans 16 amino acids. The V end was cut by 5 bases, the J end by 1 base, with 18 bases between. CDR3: CASSKRGQGASYEQYF. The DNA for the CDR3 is TGTGCCAGCAGCAAAAGGGGTCAAGGGGCGTCCTACGAGCAGTACTTC.

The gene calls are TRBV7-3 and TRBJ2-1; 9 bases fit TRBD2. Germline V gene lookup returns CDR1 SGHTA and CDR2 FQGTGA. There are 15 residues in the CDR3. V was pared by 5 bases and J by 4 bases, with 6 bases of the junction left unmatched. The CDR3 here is CASSQRLAGYNEQFF. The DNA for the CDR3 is TGTGCCAGCAGCCAACGCCTAGCGGGGTACAATGAGCAGTTCTTC.

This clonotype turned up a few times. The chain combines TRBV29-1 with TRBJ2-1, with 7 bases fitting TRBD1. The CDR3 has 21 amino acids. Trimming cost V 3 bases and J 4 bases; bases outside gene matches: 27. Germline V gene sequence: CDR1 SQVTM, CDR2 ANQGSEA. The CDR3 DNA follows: TGCAGCGTTGATGTACCGCTCGGGGCCAGGGGCAGGGGGAGTTCTTACAATGAGCAGTTCTTC. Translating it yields CSVDVPLGARGRGSSYNEQFF.

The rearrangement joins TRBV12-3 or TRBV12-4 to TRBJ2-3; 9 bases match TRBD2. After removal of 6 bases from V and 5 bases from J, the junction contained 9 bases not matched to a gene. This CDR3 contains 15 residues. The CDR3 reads CASSRDSGRLDTQYF. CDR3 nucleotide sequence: TGTGCCAGCAGCCGAGATAGCGGGAGACTAGATACGCAGTATTTT.

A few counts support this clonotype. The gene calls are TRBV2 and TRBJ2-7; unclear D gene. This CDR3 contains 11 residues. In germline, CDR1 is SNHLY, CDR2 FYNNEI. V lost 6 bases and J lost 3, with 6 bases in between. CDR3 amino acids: CASRNSYEQYF. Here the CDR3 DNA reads TGTGCCAGCAGGAACAGCTACGAGCAGTACTTC.

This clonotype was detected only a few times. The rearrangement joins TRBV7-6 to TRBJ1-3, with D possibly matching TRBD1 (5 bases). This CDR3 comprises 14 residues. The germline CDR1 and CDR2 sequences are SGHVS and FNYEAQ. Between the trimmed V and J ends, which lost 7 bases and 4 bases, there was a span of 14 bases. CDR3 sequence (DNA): TGTGCCAGCACCGAAGGGACTTTAGGAAACACCATATATTTT. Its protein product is CASTEGTLGNTIYF.

The CDR3 spells CATSDTGGTTRSEQFF. CDR3 coding DNA: TGTGCCACCAGTGATACAGGGGGAACTACTAGGAGTGAGCAGTTCTTC. The rearrangement links TRBV24-1 to TRBJ2-1, with TRBD1 matching 8 bases. The CDR3 is 16 residues long. The V gene's germline CDR1 is KGHDR and CDR2 SFDVKD. V lost 3 bases to trimming and J lost 9 bases; unmatched junction nucleotides: 12.

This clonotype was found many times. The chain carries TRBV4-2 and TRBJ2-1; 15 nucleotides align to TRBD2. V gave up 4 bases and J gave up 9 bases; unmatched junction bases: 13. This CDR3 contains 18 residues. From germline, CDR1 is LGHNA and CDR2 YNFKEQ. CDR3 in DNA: TGTGCCAGCAGCCGGGGACTAGCGGGAGGTATCGGTGGTGTTGAGCAGTTCTTC. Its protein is CASSRGLAGGIGGVEQFF.

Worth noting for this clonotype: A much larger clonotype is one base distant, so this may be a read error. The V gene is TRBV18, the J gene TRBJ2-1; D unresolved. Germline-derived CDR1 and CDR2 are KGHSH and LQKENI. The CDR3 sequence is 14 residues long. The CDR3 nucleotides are TGTGCCTGCTCACTAACCGGAGAGTACAATGAGCAGTTCTTC. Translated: CACSLTGEYNEQFF.

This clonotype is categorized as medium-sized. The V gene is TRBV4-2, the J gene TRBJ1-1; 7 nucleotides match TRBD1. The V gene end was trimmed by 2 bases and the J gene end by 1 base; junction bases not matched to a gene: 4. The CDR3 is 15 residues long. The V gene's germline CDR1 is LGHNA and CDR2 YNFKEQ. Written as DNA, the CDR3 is TGTGCCAGCAGCCAACGGGACAGAGCGAACACTGAAGCTTTCTTT. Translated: CASSQRDRANTEAFF.

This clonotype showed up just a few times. Here the CDR3 DNA reads TGTGCCAGCAGTTTGAAGGGACTAGCGCCGAGCTCCTACAATGAGCAGTTCTTC. It translates to CASSLKGLAPSSYNEQFF. This sequence joins TRBV27 and TRBJ2-1; 10 bases fit TRBD2. CDR1 and CDR2 (germline): MNHEY, SMNVEV (reference sequence). The trim removed 3 bases at V and 0 bases at J, leaving 8 bases unmatched. This CDR3 comprises 18 residues.

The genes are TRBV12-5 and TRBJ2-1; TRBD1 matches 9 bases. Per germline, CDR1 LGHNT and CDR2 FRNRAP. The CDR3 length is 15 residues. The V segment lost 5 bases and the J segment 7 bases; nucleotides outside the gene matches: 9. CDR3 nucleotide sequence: TGTGCTAGTGGTCCTACAGGGGGCCTTAGGAATGAGCAGTTCTTC. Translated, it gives CASGPTGGLRNEQFF.

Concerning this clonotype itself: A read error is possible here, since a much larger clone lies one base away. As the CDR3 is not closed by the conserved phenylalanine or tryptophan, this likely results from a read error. CDR3 amino acids: CASSNNQPQHS. The CDR3 region has the DNA TGTGCCAGCAGTAACAATCAGCCCCAGCATTCT. The gene calls are TRBV6-6 and TRBJ1-5, with D unresolved. The V end was cut by 5 bases, the J end by 3 bases, with 2 bases between. Germline values: CDR1 MNHNY, CDR2 SVGAGI (reference sequence). The CDR3 is made up of 11 amino acids.

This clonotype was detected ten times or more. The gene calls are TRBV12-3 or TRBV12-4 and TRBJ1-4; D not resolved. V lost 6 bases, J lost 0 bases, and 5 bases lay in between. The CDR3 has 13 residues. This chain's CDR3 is CASRPSTNEKLFF. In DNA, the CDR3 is TGTGCCAGCAGGCCATCAACTAATGAAAAACTGTTTTTT.